This TCR beta chain was recovered during a study of T cell responses to AZD1222 COVID-19 vaccine. Study outcomes and limitations: Seropositivity was recorded at baseline in only 6 or 7 AZD1222 recipients.

TCRdb keeps only in-frame clones here, not all; method: immunoSEQ multiplex PCR. The data show about 270,000 clones, 94% seen once. As regards this clone: Its antigen is unidentified.

The CDR3 is made up of 13 amino acids. The germline CDR1 and CDR2 sequences are SGHRS and YFSETQ. The V segment lost 4 bases and the J segment 8 bases; nucleotides outside the gene matches: 5. The source is an adult who received the AZD1222 COVID-19 vaccine. The rearrangement uses TRBV5-1 and TRBJ2-1; TRBD2 matches 8 bases. This specimen consisted of peripheral blood, obtained 28 days after the second AZD1222 dose. CDR3 sequence reads: CASSQRERYEQFF. The CDR3 bases are TGCGCCAGCAGCCAGCGGGAGAGGTATGAGCAGTTCTTC.